The 19 T cell receptor beta chains below were found in one sample sequenced in a study of T cell responses to AZD1222 COVID-19 vaccine. Method: immunoSEQ multiplex PCR; TCRdb's copy keeps in-frame clones and lacks some. The sample yields about 140,000 clones, over 90% seen once. The sample was peripheral blood, taken on day 0 of AZD1222 vaccination. These receptors were collected from an adult in good health.

The V and J genes are TRBV2 and TRBJ2-5; 13 positions match TRBD2. V dropped 3 bases and J dropped 2; count of bases not matched to a gene: 3. This CDR3 contains 16 residues. CDR1 is SNHLY and CDR2 is FYNNEI in the germline V gene. The CDR3 loop reads CASSDGLAGVQETQYF. CDR3 nucleotides: TGTGCCAGCAGTGATGGACTAGCGGGGGTTCAAGAGACCCAGTACTTC.

The gene calls are TRBV5-5 and TRBJ2-7; 7 nucleotides align to TRBD2. Per germline, CDR1 SGHKS and CDR2 YYEKEE (reference sequence). V gave up 3 bases and J gave up 5 bases; unmatched junction bases: 5. The CDR3 runs to 13 residues. The CDR3 coding sequence is TGTGCCAGCAGCTGGATGGGAGGGAACGAGCAGTACTTC. Translating it yields CASSWMGGNEQYF.

The V gene is TRBV7-3, the J gene TRBJ2-3; possibly TRBD1 for D (6 bases). Germline V gene sequence: CDR1 SGHTA, CDR2 FQGTGA. V gave up 5 bases and J gave up 5 bases, with 11 bases separating them. CDR3 length: 13 residues. This CDR3 reads CASSKTGGDTQYF. The CDR3 DNA follows: TGTGCCAGCAGCAAGACAGGTGGAGATACGCAGTATTTT.

This rearrangement joins TRBV4-1 to TRBJ2-4; TRBD1 is a possible D gene (5 bases). CDR3 length: 19 residues. In germline, CDR1 is MGHRA, CDR2 YSYEKL. Trimming removed 3 bases from V and 2 bases from J, with 23 bases in between. The CDR3 region is CASSHGRTGMKKSKNIQYF. Here the CDR3 DNA reads TGCGCCAGCAGCCATGGTAGAACAGGTATGAAGAAGTCCAAAAACATTCAGTACTTC.

Of note for this clone: The junction differs from germline at one of its ends, possibly a read error. The CDR3 spells CASSLERQGETGELFF. Written as DNA, the CDR3 is TGTGCTAGCAGCTTAGAGCGCCAGGGGGAAACCGGGGAGCTGTTTTTT. V gene TRBV7-7 combines with J gene TRBJ2-2, with TRBD1 matching over 7 bases. Per the germline V gene, CDR1 is SSHAT and CDR2 is FNYEAQ (reference sequence). The CDR3 totals 16 residues. The variable domain in full, with the rest retrieved from reference TRBV7-7 and TRBJ2-2, is GAGVSQSPRYKVTKRGQDVTLRCDPISSHATLYWYQQALGQGPEFLTYFNYEAQPDKSGLPSDRFSAERPEGSISTLTIQRTEQRDSAMYRCASSLERQGETGELFFGEGSRLTVL.

CDR3 in DNA: TGTGCCACCAGTGATCAAACAGCTAGCAATCAGCCCCAGCATTTT. Translation gives CATSDQTASNQPQHF. This chain joins TRBV24-1 and TRBJ1-5; D unresolved. This CDR3 has 15 amino acids. The germline gives CDR1 KGHDR, CDR2 SFDVKD. Trimming left V 3 bases short and J 0 bases short, with 8 bases between.

V is TRBV3-1 (or the pseudogene TRBV3-2) and J is TRBJ1-3; 7 positions agree with TRBD1. The CDR3 is 14 amino acids. Germline V gives CDR1 LGHDT, CDR2 YNNKEL (reference sequence). V gave up 4 bases and J gave up 5 bases; unmatched junction bases: 5. CDR3 sequence reads: CASSPWDRRNTIYF. DNA for the CDR3: TGTGCCAGCAGCCCCTGGGACAGAAGAAACACCATATATTTT.

V is TRBV24-1 and J is TRBJ1-2; weak D call: TRBD1 (6 bases). This CDR3 comprises 13 residues. Trimming stripped 2 bases from V and 7 bases from J, with 10 bases between. Germline values: CDR1 KGHDR, CDR2 SFDVKD. CDR3 in amino acids: CATSDYRALGYTF. The DNA for the CDR3 is TGTGCCACCAGTGATTACAGGGCCCTTGGCTACACCTTC.

There are a few counts of this clone. The CDR3 reads CASGRKGGTYTGELFF. In DNA form, the CDR3 reads TGTGCCAGCGGCAGAAAAGGGGGAACCTACACCGGGGAGCTGTTTTTT. This chain joins TRBV3-1 (or the pseudogene TRBV3-2) and TRBJ2-2; weak D call: TRBD1 (6 bases). The germline V and J ends were trimmed by 8 bases and 3 bases, with 19 bases remaining between them. The CDR3 is made up of 16 amino acids. Germline V gene sequence: CDR1 LGHDT, CDR2 YNNKEL (reference sequence).

The V and J genes are TRBV11-2 and TRBJ2-7; the match to TRBD2 covers 10 bases. Germline CDR1 SGHAT, CDR2 FQNNGV. The CDR3 consists of 15 residues. Losses at the gene ends were 0 bases for V and 3 bases for J; bases not matched to a gene: 2. Here the CDR3 DNA reads TGTGCCAGCAGCTTAGATCTAGCGGGGGACTACGAGCAGTACTTC. Translation gives CASSLDLAGDYEQYF.

This clone was seen only once. CDR3 DNA: TGTGCCAGCAGACCTTGGACAGGCAACCAAGAGACCCAGTACTTC. Its protein product is CASRPWTGNQETQYF. This rearrangement joins TRBV11-2 to TRBJ2-5, with 7 bases lining up with TRBD1. CDR3 length: 15 amino acids. Germline loops: CDR1 SGHAT, CDR2 FQNNGV. The trim removed 6 bases at V and 0 bases at J, leaving 7 bases unmatched.

CDR3 nucleotides: TGTGCCAGTAGTAACTGGGACACTGAAGCTTTCTTT. Its translation: CASSNWDTEAFF. The chain employs TRBV19 and TRBJ1-1, with D unclear. This CDR3 spans 12 amino acids. Between the trimmed V and J ends, which lost 4 bases and 3 bases, there was a span of 6 bases. The V gene's germline CDR1 is LNHDA and CDR2 SQIVND (reference sequence).

The chain employs TRBV11-1 and TRBJ2-1; 9 bases fit TRBD1. Germline V gene sequence: CDR1 SGHAT, CDR2 FQDESV (reference sequence). Unmatched junction bases numbered 8, after V lost 5 bases and J lost 9 bases. CDR3 length: 14 residues. CDR3 bases: TGTGCCAGCAGCCCGGGGACAGGGTTTGGTGAGCAGTTCTTC. Translation: CASSPGTGFGEQFF.

This clone has only a few counts. This chain joins TRBV3-1 (or the pseudogene TRBV3-2) and TRBJ2-3; 7 positions agree with TRBD2. CDR1 LGHDT and CDR2 YNNKEL come from the germline V gene (reference sequence). This CDR3 contains 15 residues. Trimming took 1 base from V and 4 from J; bases not matched to a gene: 5. The CDR3 nucleotides are TGTGCCAGCAGCCAAGGAGTGGGAGGGCCAGATACGCAGTATTTT. Protein sequence: CASSQGVGGPDTQYF.

The chain is built from TRBV11-2 and TRBJ2-1; D uncertain. The CDR3 runs to 11 residues. The ends were cut back, 5 bases at V and 2 bases at J, with 1 base in the middle. In germline, CDR1 is SGHAT, CDR2 FQNNGV. CDR3 region: CASSPYNEQFF. The CDR3 DNA sequence: TGTGCCAGCAGCCCCTACAATGAGCAGTTCTTC.

The chain couples TRBV11-3 to TRBJ1-3, with a tentative D call TRBD1 (6 bases). There are 15 residues in the CDR3. Deletions cut 5 bases from V and 1 base from J, with 12 bases between. The germline V gene has CDR1 SGHNT and CDR2 YENEEA. CDR3 amino acids: CASSLRGGSGNTIYF. CDR3 sequence (DNA): TGTGCCAGCAGCCTCCGAGGGGGTTCTGGAAACACCATATATTTT. The full variable domain, its missing parts supplied by reference TRBV11-3 and TRBJ1-3, is EAGVVQSPRYKIIEKKQPVAFWCNPISGHNTLYWYLQNLGQGPELLIRYENEEAVDDSQLPKDRFSAERLKGVDSTLKIQPAELGDSAVYLCASSLRGGSGNTIYFGEGSWLTVV.

This chain uses TRBV9 with TRBJ1-2, with D possibly TRBD1 on 6 matching bases. Looked up from germline, CDR1 is SGDLS and CDR2 is YYNGEE. The CDR3 sequence is 15 residues long. Between the trimmed V and J ends, which lost 4 bases and 0 bases, there was a span of 13 bases. Here the CDR3 DNA reads TGTGCCAGCAGCCCTCATCCAGGGGCTAACTATGGCTACACCTTC. Its translation is CASSPHPGANYGYTF.

The gene calls are TRBV6-6 and TRBJ2-3; 10 nucleotides match TRBD2. V trimming: 5 bases; J trimming: 2 bases; junction bases outside the gene matches: 7. Germline values: CDR1 MNHNY, CDR2 SVGAGI (reference sequence). This CDR3 is 16 amino acids long. DNA of the CDR3: TGTGCCAGCAGTCTCACTAGCGGGAAAAACACAGATACGCAGTATTTT. This translates into CASSLTSGKNTDTQYF.

This sequence joins TRBV2 and TRBJ1-2, with TRBD1 as a possible D gene (5 bases). This CDR3 is 14 amino acids long. V was cut by 6 bases and J by 6 bases, with 17 bases left in between. Germline CDR1 and CDR2: SNHLY and FYNNEI. CDR3 protein: CASRAGYYVDGYTF. For the CDR3, the DNA is TGTGCCAGCAGGGCAGGGTATTACGTAGATGGCTACACCTTC. The whole variable domain, remainder taken from reference TRBV2 and TRBJ1-2, is EPEVTQTPSHQVTQMGQEVILRCVPISNHLYFYWYRQILGQKVEFLVSFYNNEISEKSEIFDDQFSVERPDGSNFTLKIRSTKLEDSAMYFCASRAGYYVDGYTFGSGTRLTVV.